This TCR beta chain is from a study of CD8+ T cells in alopecia areata. On the study more broadly: Female C3H/HeJ mice aged roughly 6-11 weeks received skin from approximately 6-12-month-old C3H/HeJ donors with spontaneous alopecia.

The CDR3 length is 14 residues. In germline, CDR1 is NSHNY, CDR2 SYGAGN. The germline V and J ends were trimmed by 2 bases and 3 bases, with 10 bases remaining between them. Cell sorting was performed on pooled cutaneous lymph node cells with CD4, CD8alpha, NKG2D, NKG2ACE and other markers. Sequencing used cDNA as its template, made by extracting RNA and reverse transcribing it. Produced via immunoSEQ multiplex PCR; TCRdb's table is partial and in-frame only. Altogether more than 250,000 clones were found in the sample, and no singletons occur. Study-level results: Between patients, shared TCR sequences were less clear than in mice. This was possibly due in part to HLA diversity in the patient population. Besides other cells, scalp samples also yield sequences of resident alphabeta T cells from normal skin.

Remarks on this clone: Its specificity is unknown. The gene symbols are mouse symbols. The read halts 4 residues ahead of the CDR3 end, with the missing end drawn from the germline J gene. Other nucleotide sequences from this sample produce the same CDR3.

The V call is TRBV13-1, the J call TRBJ2-5, with a tentative D call TRBD2 (6 bases). The sequence came from a C3H/HeJ mouse with alopecia areata. As its MHC haplotype, the strain has H2-k. Specimen: CD4+ T cells sorted from a lymph node. Incomplete CDR3 DNA: TGTGCCAGCAGTGACCCCGGGGGGCAAGAC. It encodes CASSDPGGQD. The full CDR3 protein is CASSDPGGQDTQYF.